The 14 T cell receptor beta chains reported below all come from one sample, sequenced in a study of T cell responses to AZD1222 COVID-19 vaccine. Sequencing was performed with immunoSEQ multiplex PCR; in TCRdb, only in-frame clones are kept and a portion is missing. The sample lists hundreds of thousands of clones, 85% to 95% seen once, with around 1% in the top ten. Specimen: peripheral blood, collected on day 0 of MenACWY control vaccination. The receptors stem from an adult in good health.

The chain carries TRBV4-2 and TRBJ2-3; D unclear. The length of the CDR3 is 14 residues. V shed 0 bases and J shed 2 bases, with 6 bases lying between them. Germline assignment: CDR1 LGHNA and CDR2 YNFKEQ. For the CDR3, the DNA is TGTGCCAGCAGCCAAGAAATCGACACAGATACGCAGTATTTT. Its protein is CASSQEIDTDTQYF.

This clone was counted a single time. The chain couples TRBV28 to TRBJ1-3; 10 nucleotides align to TRBD1. Unmatched junction bases numbered 7, after V lost 5 bases and J lost 9 bases. This CDR3 region has 14 residues. Germline V gene data show CDR1 as MDHEN and CDR2 as SYDVKM. CDR3 sequence reads: CASSEGQGKVTIYF. In DNA, the CDR3 is TGTGCCAGCAGTGAGGGACAGGGGAAAGTCACCATATATTTT.

The rearrangement joins TRBV5-6 to TRBJ1-5; D ambiguous. This CDR3 comprises 15 residues. With 4 bases removed from V and 3 bases from J, the gap between germline ends came to 14 bases. Germline V CDR1 and CDR2: SGHDT, YYEEEE. The CDR3 sequence is CASSQEGYDNQPQHF. In DNA, the CDR3 is TGTGCCAGCAGCCAGGAAGGGTACGACAATCAGCCCCAGCATTTT.

The chain uses TRBV6-5 and TRBJ1-2; tentatively, D is TRBD1 (5 bases). The germline CDR1 and CDR2 sequences are MNHEY and SVGAGI. The CDR3 runs to 12 residues. Trimming stripped 8 bases from V and 4 bases from J, with 11 bases between. The CDR3 DNA is TGTGCCAGCGGATCCAGGGTCTATGGCTACACCTTC. Encoded protein: CASGSRVYGYTF.

The V and J genes are TRBV10-2 and TRBJ2-5, with D perhaps matching TRBD1 or TRBD2 (5 bases each). There are 13 residues in the CDR3. The germline gives CDR1 WSHSY, CDR2 SAAADI. Trimming cost V 6 bases and J 5 bases, with 13 bases left between them. The chain's CDR3 is CASRRGVGETQYF. The DNA for the CDR3 is TGCGCCAGCAGAAGAGGGGTAGGTGAGACCCAGTACTTC.

This chain links TRBV7-2 with TRBJ2-2; D call uncertain. The CDR3 totals 14 residues. CDR1 and CDR2 (germline): SGHTA, FQGNSA. The V end was cut by 4 bases, the J end by 4 bases, with 10 bases between. The CDR3 nucleotides are TGTGCCAGCAGCTCCCGGGCCCTCACCGGGGAGCTGTTTTTT. Residues: CASSSRALTGELFF.

This clone was recorded once. This chain connects TRBV6-6 to TRBJ1-2; D call uncertain. V dropped 5 bases and J dropped 8 bases, with 15 bases sitting between them. This CDR3 region has 13 residues. Germline V CDR1 and CDR2: MNHNY, SVGAGI (reference sequence). CDR3 coding DNA: TGTGCCAGCAGTGTGGACGGAGCGGGGGGCTACACCTTC. Translation gives CASSVDGAGGYTF.

V gene TRBV3-1 (or the pseudogene TRBV3-2) combines with J gene TRBJ1-1; D not resolved. The CDR3 runs 15 residues. The V gene lost 4 bases and the J gene lost 3 bases, with 15 bases spanning the gap. Looked up from germline, CDR1 is LGHDT and CDR2 is YNNKEL (reference sequence). The CDR3 DNA is TGTGCCAGCAGCCCCTTCCCGACACGGCACACTGAAGCTTTCTTT. Its protein product is CASSPFPTRHTEAFF.

The chain carries TRBV30 and TRBJ1-4; perhaps TRBD1 as D (6 bases). Trimming pared 0 bases from V and 2 bases from J, leaving 16 bases between. Germline lookup yields CDR1 GTSNPN and CDR2 SVGIG (reference sequence). The CDR3 covers 17 residues. Written as DNA, the CDR3 is TGTGCCTGGAGTGTACGTGGCAGGGGCGCGACTAATGAAAAACTGTTTTTT. The encoded protein is CAWSVRGRGATNEKLFF.

This chain links TRBV11-1 with TRBJ1-1; 7 nucleotides line up with TRBD1. The germline CDR1 and CDR2 sequences are SGHAT and FQDESV (reference sequence). Losses at the gene ends were 3 bases for V and 6 bases for J; bases not matched to a gene: 7. CDR3 length equals 14 residues. CDR3 sequence (DNA): TGTGCCAGCAGCTTCAGGGGGTCCAGGGCTGAAGCTTTCTTT. The encoded protein is CASSFRGSRAEAFF.

The chain combines TRBV7-2 with TRBJ1-5; maybe TRBD1 (5 bases). Trimming shortened V by 3 bases and J by 6 bases, and 9 bases separated the two germline ends. CDR1 SGHTA and CDR2 FQGNSA come from the germline V gene. This CDR3 is 13 amino acids long. The DNA for the CDR3 is TGTGCCAGCAGCTTGGGGGAAGCTCAGCCCCAGCATTTT. This encodes CASSLGEAQPQHF. Full variable domain (outside the CDR3, taken from reference TRBV7-2 and TRBJ1-5): GAGVSQSPSNKVTEKGKDVELRCDPISGHTALYWYRQSLGQGLEFLIYFQGNSAPDKSGLPSDRFSAERTGGSVSTLTIQRTQQEDSAVYLCASSLGEAQPQHFGDGTRLSIL.

CDR3 DNA: TGTGCCAGCAGCCAAACGCGACAGGGATCACCCCTCCACTTT. This translates into CASSQTRQGSPLHF. This chain links TRBV3-1 (or the pseudogene TRBV3-2) with TRBJ1-6, with 7 bases that match TRBD1. The germline CDR1 and CDR2 sequences are LGHDT and YNNKEL (reference sequence). Trimming at V came to 2 bases and at J to 10 bases, leaving 5 bases not matched to a gene. The CDR3 runs 14 residues.

This sequence joins TRBV6-5 and TRBJ1-1; no clear D gene. This CDR3 has 16 amino acids. Trimming took 0 bases from V and 1 from J, leaving 12 bases between them. Germline assignment: CDR1 MNHEY and CDR2 SVGAGI. CDR3 coding DNA: TGTGCCAGCAGTTACTCCCTCACATGGCAGAACACTGAAGCTTTCTTT. It encodes CASSYSLTWQNTEAFF.

CDR3 in amino acids: CASSHRGYRISSPLHF. CDR3 nucleotide sequence: TGTGCCAGCAGCCATAGGGGGTACAGGATAAGTTCACCCCTCCACTTT. The chain couples TRBV3-1 (or the pseudogene TRBV3-2) to TRBJ1-6; D perhaps matches TRBD1 (6 bases). From germline, CDR1 is LGHDT and CDR2 YNNKEL (reference sequence). The CDR3 is made up of 16 amino acids. Trimming shortened V by 3 bases and J by 9 bases, and 18 bases separated the two germline ends.